This entry lists 32 T cell receptor beta chains sequenced from one sample in a study of graft-versus-host responses after intestinal transplantation. Clones were sequenced by immunoSEQ multiplex PCR, and TCRdb holds only the in-frame ones, with some missing. The sample lists some 150,000 clones, 80% to 95% occurring once. No antigen has been assigned to these receptors. Sequenced here: unstimulated CD4+ T cells sorted from spleen or lymph node cells, sampled before intestinal transplant. All receptors derive from a human donor who received an intestinal transplant.

The V gene is TRBV30, the J gene TRBJ1-1; no definite D call. V lost 4 bases and J 4 bases, leaving 22 bases between the germline ends. Germline lookup yields CDR1 GTSNPN and CDR2 SVGIG (reference sequence). This CDR3 has 16 residues. CDR3: CAWTTIISPLGTEAFF. The CDR3 DNA follows: TGTGCCTGGACCACGATCATATCCCCCCTGGGCACTGAAGCTTTCTTT.

The chain combines TRBV5-1 with TRBJ2-5; D gene uncertain. Germline loops: CDR1 SGHRS, CDR2 YFSETQ. The CDR3 totals 13 residues. The V end was cut by 4 bases, the J end by 5 bases, with 12 bases between. The CDR3 DNA reads TGCGCCAGCAGCCCTCAGAGTTTTGAGACCCAGTACTTC. Protein product: CASSPQSFETQYF.

The J gene is TRBJ2-7, the V gene TRBV19; 8 bases are shared with TRBD1. CDR1 and CDR2 from the germline V gene are LNHDA and SQIVND (reference sequence). The V segment lost 6 bases and the J segment 3 bases; nucleotides outside the gene matches: 7. CDR3 length: 14 amino acids. The chain's CDR3 is CASSRQGSVYEQYF. In DNA form, the CDR3 reads TGTGCCAGTAGCCGACAGGGGTCAGTCTACGAGCAGTACTTC.

The rearrangement links TRBV5-1 to TRBJ1-4; 8 nucleotides line up with TRBD1. V shed 7 bases, J shed 3 bases, and the junction held 2 bases outside the gene matches. Germline V gives CDR1 SGHRS, CDR2 YFSETQ. The CDR3 length is 13 residues. The CDR3 coding sequence is TGCGCCAGCGGACAGGGCCCTAATGAAAAACTGTTTTTT. It codes for CASGQGPNEKLFF.

The chain carries TRBV21-1 and TRBJ2-7; the table's TRBD2 call for D was not verified on the DNA. TRBV21-1 is noted as a pseudogene. The CDR3 is 16 amino acids. CDR3: CATKGRKRDYGWEQYF. The CDR3 bases are TGTGCCACCAAAGGGAGGAAACGGGATTACGGCTGGGAGCAGTACTTC.

The genes are TRBV7-2 and TRBJ2-7, with D possibly matching TRBD2 (6 bases). The CDR3 totals 15 residues. V lost 1 base and J lost 0, with 10 bases in between. Germline CDR1 SGHTA, CDR2 FQGNSA. The CDR3 DNA sequence: TGTGCCAGCAGCTTAGGACTAGGAAGCTCCTACGAGCAGTACTTC. Its translation is CASSLGLGSSYEQYF.

This clone was observed once. The rearrangement uses TRBV7-9 and TRBJ1-3, with D possibly being TRBD1 (5 bases). CDR1 and CDR2 from the germline V gene are SEHNR and FQNEAQ (reference sequence). The CDR3 is made up of 15 amino acids. Deletions cut 3 bases from V and 2 bases from J, with 11 bases between. The chain's CDR3 is CASSLGGPPGNTIYF. CDR3 sequence (DNA): TGTGCCAGCAGCTTGGGGGGTCCTCCTGGAAACACCATATATTTT. The full variable domain, completed using reference TRBV7-9 and TRBJ1-3, is DTGVSQNPRHKITKRGQNVTFRCDPISEHNRLYWYRQTLGQGPEFLTYFQNEAQLEKSRLLSDRFSAERPKGSFSTLEIQRTEQGDSAMYLCASSLGGPPGNTIYFGEGSWLTVV.

A few counts support this clone. The chain uses TRBV6-5 and TRBJ1-3; D not resolved. This CDR3 has 16 amino acids. Germline assignment: CDR1 MNHEY and CDR2 SVGAGI. The V end was cut by 0 bases, the J end by 0 bases, with 9 bases between. CDR3 nucleotides: TGTGCCAGCAGTTACTCGAGGCGGGGCTCTGGAAACACCATATATTTT. Translated: CASSYSRRGSGNTIYF.

The chain links TRBV7-9 to TRBJ2-2; no reliable D call. The CDR3 contains 18 residues. The ends were cut back, 2 bases at V and 1 base at J, with 17 bases in the middle. CDR1 SEHNR and CDR2 FQNEAQ come from the germline V gene (reference sequence). The CDR3 DNA reads TGTGCCAGCAGCTTATTCCAGCTGAAAAAAAAGAACACCGGGGAGCTGTTTTTT. Protein: CASSLFQLKKKNTGELFF.

V gene TRBV9 combines with J gene TRBJ2-5; D is ambiguous. The CDR3 spans 13 residues. Trimming stripped 0 bases from V and 2 bases from J, with 5 bases between. Germline loops: CDR1 SGDLS, CDR2 YYNGEE. In DNA, the CDR3 is TGTGCCAGCAGCGTAGGGGGTCAAGAGACCCAGTACTTC. The encoded protein is CASSVGGQETQYF. Full variable domain (outside the CDR3, taken from reference TRBV9 and TRBJ2-5): DSGVTQTPKHLITATGQRVTLRCSPRSGDLSVYWYQQSLDQGLQFLIQYYNGEERAKGNILERFSAQQFPDLHSELNLSSLELGDSALYFCASSVGGQETQYFGPGTRLLVL.

V and J are TRBV6-1 and TRBJ2-1; 8 positions agree with TRBD1. The CDR3 runs 15 residues. The germline CDR1 and CDR2 sequences are MNHNS and SASEGT. J lost 1 base, V lost 4 bases, and 3 bases had no gene match. The CDR3 DNA is TGTGCCAGCAGTGTCGGACAGGGTTCCTACAATGAGCAGTTCTTC. Translation: CASSVGQGSYNEQFF.

A few counts support this clone. The chain has TRBV18 and TRBJ1-1, with 9 bases aligning to TRBD1. Germline V gives CDR1 KGHSH, CDR2 LQKENI. There are 15 residues in the CDR3. V was clipped by 6 bases and J by 4 bases; unmatched bases: 9. The CDR3 region is CASSPGTGLFTEAFF. The CDR3, as DNA: TGTGCCAGCTCGCCCGGGACAGGGCTTTTCACTGAAGCTTTCTTT.

V gene TRBV19 combines with J gene TRBJ2-3; possible D gene TRBD2, 6 bases. This CDR3 is 14 amino acids long. V was pared by 7 bases and J by 4 bases, with 15 bases between. The V gene's germline CDR1 is LNHDA and CDR2 SQIVND (reference sequence). CDR3 DNA sequence: TGTGCCAGTATGCGGGAACGTACTGCAGATACGCAGTATTTT. The encoded protein is CASMRERTADTQYF.

This clone was detected once. The chain couples TRBV5-4 to TRBJ1-5; D is undetermined. Deletions cut 0 bases from V and 4 bases from J, with 5 bases between. This CDR3 has 13 amino acids. In germline, CDR1 is SGHNT, CDR2 YYREEE (reference sequence). Here the CDR3 reads CASSLVANQPQHF. CDR3 bases: TGTGCCAGCAGCTTGGTGGCTAATCAGCCCCAGCATTTT.

This clone was seen a single time. The chain employs TRBV6-5 and TRBJ2-1, with no clear D. Germline CDR1 reads MNHEY; CDR2 reads SVGAGI. The CDR3 extends over 13 amino acids. V was shortened by 9 bases and J by 0 bases, with 9 bases between the two germline ends. The CDR3 sequence: CASRMSSYNEQFF. The CDR3 DNA sequence: TGTGCCAGTCGGATGAGCTCCTACAATGAGCAGTTCTTC.

The chain has TRBV19 and TRBJ1-1, with TRBD1 matching over 8 bases. This CDR3 is 14 amino acids long. V shed 8 bases and J 2 bases; nucleotides not matched to a gene: 7. In germline, CDR1 is LNHDA, CDR2 SQIVND (reference sequence). The CDR3 protein is CASGTDRANTEAFF. DNA for the CDR3: TGTGCCAGTGGTACGGACAGGGCTAACACTGAAGCTTTCTTT.

The V and J genes are TRBV19 and TRBJ1-4; D may be TRBD1 (6 bases). Looked up from germline, CDR1 is LNHDA and CDR2 is SQIVND (reference sequence). The V gene lost 5 bases and the J gene lost 5 bases, with 12 bases spanning the gap. CDR3 length equals 14 residues. The CDR3 protein is CASSLGRGNEKLFF. CDR3 nucleotide sequence: TGTGCCAGTAGTCTGGGCAGGGGAAATGAAAAACTGTTTTTT.

The chain combines TRBV5-1 with TRBJ2-5, with 10 bases identical to TRBD1. This CDR3 is 14 amino acids long. Losses at the gene ends were 5 bases for V and 4 bases for J; bases not matched to a gene: 5. The germline CDR1 and CDR2 sequences are SGHRS and YFSETQ. The CDR3 region is CASRKDRGVETQYF. The CDR3 region has the DNA TGCGCCAGCAGGAAGGACAGGGGGGTAGAGACCCAGTACTTC.

The CDR3 region is CASSSTREKGGSYEQYF. In DNA, the CDR3 is TGTGCCAGCAGTTCTACAAGAGAGAAAGGGGGATCCTACGAGCAGTACTTC. This sequence joins TRBV21-1 and TRBJ2-7; the table calls TRBD1, which could not be checked here. TRBV21-1 is flagged as a pseudogene. The CDR3 totals 17 residues.

The chain joins TRBV6-6 to TRBJ2-1; possibly TRBD1 for D (6 bases). Per the germline V gene, CDR1 is MNHNY and CDR2 is SVGAGI (reference sequence). The CDR3 has 13 residues. V shed 8 bases and J shed 9 bases, with 17 bases lying between them. The CDR3 DNA is TGTGCCAGCGGGACATTAACAATCGGTGAGCAGTTCTTC. This encodes CASGTLTIGEQFF.

This chain links TRBV6-5 with TRBJ1-3; D perhaps matches TRBD1 (5 bases). The length of the CDR3 is 15 residues. CDR1 MNHEY and CDR2 SVGAGI come from the germline V gene. Trimming pared 6 bases from V and 0 bases from J, leaving 12 bases between. Here the CDR3 reads CASRYTGDSGNTIYF. CDR3 DNA: TGTGCCAGCAGGTACACAGGAGACTCTGGAAACACCATATATTTT.

The chain joins TRBV6-5 to TRBJ1-2; 10 nucleotides match TRBD1. This CDR3 contains 15 residues. With 6 bases clipped from V and 4 bases from J, the junction kept 8 bases outside the gene matches. Germline V CDR1 and CDR2: MNHEY, SVGAGI. CDR3 nucleotide sequence: TGTGCCAGCAGGGAGGGACAGGGGTCTAGCTATGGCTACACCTTC. Its protein product is CASREGQGSSYGYTF.

The chain uses TRBV11-2 and TRBJ1-2, with 8 bases that match TRBD1. From germline, CDR1 is SGHAT and CDR2 FQNNGV. Losses at the gene ends were 0 bases for V and 4 bases for J; bases not matched to a gene: 4. This CDR3 is built from 15 residues. This chain's CDR3 is CASSLDVQGAYGYTF. In nucleotides, the CDR3 is TGTGCCAGCAGCTTAGATGTCCAGGGGGCCTATGGCTACACCTTC. Using reference TRBV11-2 and TRBJ1-2 for the parts outside the CDR3, the full variable domain is EAGVAQSPRYKIIEKRQSVAFWCNPISGHATLYWYQQILGQGPKLLIQFQNNGVVDDSQLPKDRFSAERLKGVDSTLKIQPAKLEDSAVYLCASSLDVQGAYGYTFGSGTRLTVV.

This sequence joins TRBV7-2 and TRBJ1-2, with D hard to call. Germline values: CDR1 SGHTA, CDR2 FQGNSA. This CDR3 is 15 amino acids long. The V end was cut by 5 bases, the J end by 4 bases, with 17 bases between. For the CDR3, the DNA is TGTGCCAGCAGCCCCGGCGGGCAGGTCGGCTATGGCTACACCTTC. Protein product: CASSPGGQVGYGYTF.

The chain combines TRBV28 with TRBJ2-5, with TRBD1 identical over 7 bases. The V segment lost 7 bases and the J segment 4 bases; nucleotides outside the gene matches: 9. Germline V gives CDR1 MDHEN, CDR2 SYDVKM. The CDR3 loop spans 14 amino acids. CDR3 sequence (DNA): TGTGCCAGCAATCTCAGGGGGTGGGGAGAGACCCAGTACTTC. Its protein is CASNLRGWGETQYF.

This sequence joins TRBV5-1 and TRBJ1-1, with 8 positions matching TRBD1. This CDR3 comprises 15 residues. The germline V gene has CDR1 SGHRS and CDR2 YFSETQ. The junction had 5 bases not matched to a gene; V was cut back by 3 bases and J by 1 base. In nucleotides, the CDR3 is TGCGCCAGCAGCTGGGGACAGGCGTCGAACACTGAAGCTTTCTTT. Translating it yields CASSWGQASNTEAFF.

The chain links TRBV5-1 to TRBJ1-1; D is unclear. Trimming took 4 bases from V and 0 from J, leaving 10 bases between them. Germline-derived CDR1 and CDR2 are SGHRS and YFSETQ. The CDR3 loop spans 14 amino acids. CDR3 coding DNA: TGCGCCAGCAGCCCAGGACCTTTGAACACTGAAGCTTTCTTT. Its translation is CASSPGPLNTEAFF.

This chain connects TRBV4-2 to TRBJ2-3; D possibly corresponds to TRBD1 (6 bases). Germline CDR1 is LGHNA and CDR2 is YNFKEQ. V lost 1 base and J 0 bases, leaving 11 bases between the germline ends. This CDR3 is built from 16 residues. The chain's CDR3 is CASSQVSRGSTDTQYF. The CDR3 DNA is TGTGCCAGCAGCCAAGTAAGCAGGGGTAGCACAGATACGCAGTATTTT.

The chain links TRBV28 to TRBJ2-5, with 8 bases identical to TRBD2. The V gene end was trimmed by 5 bases and the J gene end by 5 bases; junction bases not matched to a gene: 4. This CDR3 spans 13 amino acids. CDR1 is MDHEN and CDR2 is SYDVKM in the germline V gene. The chain's CDR3 is CASSPGGGETQYF. The DNA of the CDR3 is TGTGCCAGCAGTCCGGGAGGGGGGGAGACCCAGTACTTC.

The chain carries TRBV18 and TRBJ2-5, with 13 bases lining up with TRBD2. Germline trimming cut 3 bases from V and 2 bases from J; bases unmatched to any gene: 6. Germline loops: CDR1 KGHSH, CDR2 LQKENI. This CDR3 has 17 residues. CDR3 nucleotides: TGTGCCAGCTCACCCCTAGGACTAGCGGGAGAGCAAGAGACCCAGTACTTC. Amino acid sequence: CASSPLGLAGEQETQYF.

The rearrangement joins TRBV19 to TRBJ2-2; no reliable D call. V was clipped by 3 bases and J by 3 bases, with 5 bases between them. The CDR3 runs to 13 residues. Germline assignment: CDR1 LNHDA and CDR2 SQIVND (reference sequence). DNA for the CDR3: TGTGCCAGTAGTATTAGTGACACCGGGGAGCTGTTTTTT. Protein: CASSISDTGELFF.

The chain combines TRBV15 with TRBJ2-3; no reliable D call. The CDR3 spans 12 residues. V lost 3 bases and J lost 6, with 7 bases in between. Per germline, CDR1 LNHNV and CDR2 YYDKDF (reference sequence). CDR3 sequence (DNA): TGTGCCACCAGCAGGGGGTGGGATACGCAGTATTTT. This encodes CATSRGWDTQYF. Full variable domain (remainder filled in from reference TRBV15 and TRBJ2-3): DAMVIQNPRYQVTQFGKPVTLSCSQTLNHNVMYWYQQKSSQAPKLLFHYYDKDFNNEADTPDNFQSRRPNTSFCFLDIRSPGLGDTAMYLCATSRGWDTQYFGPGTRLTVL.